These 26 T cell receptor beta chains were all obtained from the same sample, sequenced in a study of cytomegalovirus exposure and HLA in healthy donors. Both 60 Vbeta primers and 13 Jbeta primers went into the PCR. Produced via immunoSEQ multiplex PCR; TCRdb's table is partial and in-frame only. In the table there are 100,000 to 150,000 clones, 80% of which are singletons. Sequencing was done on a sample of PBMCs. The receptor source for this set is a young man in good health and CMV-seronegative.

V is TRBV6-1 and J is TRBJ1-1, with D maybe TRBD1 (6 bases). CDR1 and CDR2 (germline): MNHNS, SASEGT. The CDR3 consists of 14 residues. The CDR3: CAGSLWGGWTEAFF. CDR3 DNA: TGTGCGGGTAGTCTTTGGGGGGGCTGGACTGAAGCTTTCTTT.

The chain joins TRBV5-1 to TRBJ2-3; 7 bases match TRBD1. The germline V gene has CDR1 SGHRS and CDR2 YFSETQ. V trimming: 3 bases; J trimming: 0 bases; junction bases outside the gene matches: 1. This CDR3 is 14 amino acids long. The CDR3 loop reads CASSWGQSTDTQYF. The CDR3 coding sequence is TGCGCCAGCAGCTGGGGACAGAGCACAGATACGCAGTATTTT.

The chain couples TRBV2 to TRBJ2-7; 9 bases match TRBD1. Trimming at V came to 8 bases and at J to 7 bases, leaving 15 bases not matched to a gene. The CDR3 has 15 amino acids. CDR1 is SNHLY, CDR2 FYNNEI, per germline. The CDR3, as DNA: TGTGCCAGCTCGGGGCCGGGACAGGGATATTGGGAGCAGTACTTC. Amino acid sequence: CASSGPGQGYWEQYF. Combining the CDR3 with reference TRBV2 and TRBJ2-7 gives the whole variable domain EPEVTQTPSHQVTQMGQEVILRCVPISNHLYFYWYRQILGQKVEFLVSFYNNEISEKSEIFDDQFSVERPDGSNFTLKIRSTKLEDSAMYFCASSGPGQGYWEQYFGPGTRLTVT.

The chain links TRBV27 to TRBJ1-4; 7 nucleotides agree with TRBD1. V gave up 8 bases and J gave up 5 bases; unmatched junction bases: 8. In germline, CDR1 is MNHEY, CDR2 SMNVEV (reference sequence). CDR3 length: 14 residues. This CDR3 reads CASRKRTGNEKLFF. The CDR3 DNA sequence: TGTGCCAGCCGTAAACGGACAGGAAATGAAAAACTGTTTTTT.

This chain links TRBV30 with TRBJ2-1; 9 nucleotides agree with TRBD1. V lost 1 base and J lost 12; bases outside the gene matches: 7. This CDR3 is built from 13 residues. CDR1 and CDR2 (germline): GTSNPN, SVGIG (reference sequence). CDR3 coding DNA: TGTGCCTGGAGTGACCTGACAGGGGGTGGGCAGTTCTTC. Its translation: CAWSDLTGGGQFF.

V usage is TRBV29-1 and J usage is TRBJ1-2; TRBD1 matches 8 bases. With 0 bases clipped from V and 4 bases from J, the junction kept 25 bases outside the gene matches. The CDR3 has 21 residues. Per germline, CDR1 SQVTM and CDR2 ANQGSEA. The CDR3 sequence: CSVEELRQGARQGESVYGYTF. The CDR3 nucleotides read TGCAGCGTTGAAGAGTTGAGGCAGGGGGCGCGTCAAGGAGAAAGCGTCTATGGCTACACCTTC.

The CDR3: CASSAGGTGGGETQYF. DNA for the CDR3: TGCGCCAGCAGCGCCGGGGGGACAGGGGGAGGAGAGACCCAGTACTTC. The V gene is TRBV5-1, the J gene TRBJ2-5, with TRBD1 matching 11 bases. Germline V lookup: CDR1 SGHRS, CDR2 YFSETQ. V shed 4 bases and J 4 bases; nucleotides not matched to a gene: 9. The CDR3 sequence is 16 residues long.

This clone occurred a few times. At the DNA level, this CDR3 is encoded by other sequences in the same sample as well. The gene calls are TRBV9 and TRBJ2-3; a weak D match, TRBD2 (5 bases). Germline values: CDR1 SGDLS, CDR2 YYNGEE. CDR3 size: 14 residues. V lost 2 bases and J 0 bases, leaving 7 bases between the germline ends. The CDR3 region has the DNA TGTGCCAGCAGCGTTGGCGGGAGCACAGATACGCAGTATTTT. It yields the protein CASSVGGSTDTQYF. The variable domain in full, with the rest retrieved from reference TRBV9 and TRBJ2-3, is DSGVTQTPKHLITATGQRVTLRCSPRSGDLSVYWYQQSLDQGLQFLIQYYNGEERAKGNILERFSAQQFPDLHSELNLSSLELGDSALYFCASSVGGSTDTQYFGPGTRLTVL.

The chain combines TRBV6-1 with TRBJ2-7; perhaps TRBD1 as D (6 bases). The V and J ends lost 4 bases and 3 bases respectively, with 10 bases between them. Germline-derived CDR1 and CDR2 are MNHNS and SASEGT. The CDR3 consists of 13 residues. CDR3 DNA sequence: TGTGCCAGCAGTGGTTTCAGGGGCTACGAGCAGTACTTC. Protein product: CASSGFRGYEQYF.

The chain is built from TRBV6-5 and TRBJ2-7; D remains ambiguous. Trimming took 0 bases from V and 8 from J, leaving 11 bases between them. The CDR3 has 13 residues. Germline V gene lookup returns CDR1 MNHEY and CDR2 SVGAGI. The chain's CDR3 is CASSYSNSPQQYF. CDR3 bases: TGTGCCAGCAGTTACTCGAATAGCCCTCAGCAGTACTTC.

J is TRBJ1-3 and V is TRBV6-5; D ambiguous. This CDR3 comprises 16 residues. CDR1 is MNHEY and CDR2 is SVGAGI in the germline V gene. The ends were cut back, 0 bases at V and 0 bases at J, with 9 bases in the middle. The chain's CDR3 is CASSYSSIPSGNTIYF. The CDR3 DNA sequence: TGTGCCAGCAGTTACTCGAGCATCCCCTCTGGAAACACCATATATTTT.

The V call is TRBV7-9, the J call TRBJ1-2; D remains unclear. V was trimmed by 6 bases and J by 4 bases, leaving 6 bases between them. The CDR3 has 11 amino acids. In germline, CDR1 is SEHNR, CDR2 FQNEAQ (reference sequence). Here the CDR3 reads CASSSGYGYTF. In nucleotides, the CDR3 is TGTGCCAGCAGTTCAGGCTATGGCTACACCTTC.

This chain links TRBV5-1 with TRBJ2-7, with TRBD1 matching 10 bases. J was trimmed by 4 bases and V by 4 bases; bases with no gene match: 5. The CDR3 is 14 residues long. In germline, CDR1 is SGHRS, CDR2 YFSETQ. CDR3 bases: TGCGCCAGCAGCGGGGGGACAGGGGAGTACGAGCAGTACTTC. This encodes CASSGGTGEYEQYF.

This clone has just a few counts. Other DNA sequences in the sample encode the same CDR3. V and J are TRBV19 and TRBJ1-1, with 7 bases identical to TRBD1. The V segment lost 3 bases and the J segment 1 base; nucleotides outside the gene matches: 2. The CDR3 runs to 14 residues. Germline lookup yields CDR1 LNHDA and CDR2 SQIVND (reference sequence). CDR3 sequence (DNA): TGTGCCAGTAGTATCGACAGGGAGAACACTGAAGCTTTCTTT. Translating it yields CASSIDRENTEAFF.

CDR3 bases: TGTGCCAGCAGTGAAAGGGGGGGCGAGGCAGATACGCAGTATTTT. This sequence encodes CASSERGGEADTQYF. This chain uses TRBV6-4 with TRBJ2-3, with a tentative D call TRBD2 (7 bases). CDR1 and CDR2 (germline): MRHNA, SNTAGT. V was cut by 3 bases and J by 4 bases, with 14 bases left in between. This CDR3 region has 15 residues.

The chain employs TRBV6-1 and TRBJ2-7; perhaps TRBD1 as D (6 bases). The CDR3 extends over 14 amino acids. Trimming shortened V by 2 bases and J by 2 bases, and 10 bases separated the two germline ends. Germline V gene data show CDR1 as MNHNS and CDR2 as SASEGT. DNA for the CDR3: TGTGCCAGCAGTGAACGGTACAGGGCCTACGAGCAGTACTTC. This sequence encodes CASSERYRAYEQYF.

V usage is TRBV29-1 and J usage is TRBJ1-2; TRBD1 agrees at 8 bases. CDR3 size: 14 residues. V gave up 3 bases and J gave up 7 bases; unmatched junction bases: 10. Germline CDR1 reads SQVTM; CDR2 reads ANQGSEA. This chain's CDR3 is CSVDGGGTGPGYTF. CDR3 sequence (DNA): TGCAGCGTTGATGGGGGGGGGACAGGCCCTGGCTACACCTTC.

CDR3 in DNA: TGTGCCAGCAGGCTAAACACTGAAGCTTTCTTT. Translation gives CASRLNTEAFF. The chain combines TRBV28 with TRBJ1-1; D remains ambiguous. Trimming cost V 6 bases and J 2 bases, with 4 bases left between them. Germline V gene sequence: CDR1 MDHEN, CDR2 SYDVKM. The CDR3 length is 11 residues.

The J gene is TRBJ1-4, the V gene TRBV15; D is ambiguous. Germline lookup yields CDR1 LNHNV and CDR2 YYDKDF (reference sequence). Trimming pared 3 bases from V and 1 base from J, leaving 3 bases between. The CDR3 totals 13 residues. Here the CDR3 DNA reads TGTGCCACCAGCAGCCGAACTAATGAAAAACTGTTTTTT. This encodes CATSSRTNEKLFF.

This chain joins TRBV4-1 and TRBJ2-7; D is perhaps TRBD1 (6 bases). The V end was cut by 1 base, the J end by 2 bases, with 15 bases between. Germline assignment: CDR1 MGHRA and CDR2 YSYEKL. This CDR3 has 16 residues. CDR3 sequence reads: CASSQVWYQGTYEQYF. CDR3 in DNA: TGCGCCAGCAGCCAAGTATGGTACCAGGGGACCTACGAGCAGTACTTC.

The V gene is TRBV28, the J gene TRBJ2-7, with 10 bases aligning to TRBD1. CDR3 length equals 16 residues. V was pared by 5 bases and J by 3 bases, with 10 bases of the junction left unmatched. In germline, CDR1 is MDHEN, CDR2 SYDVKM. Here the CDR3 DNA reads TGTGCCAGCAGTCCCGGGACAGGGGACCTATACTACGAGCAGTACTTC. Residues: CASSPGTGDLYYEQYF.

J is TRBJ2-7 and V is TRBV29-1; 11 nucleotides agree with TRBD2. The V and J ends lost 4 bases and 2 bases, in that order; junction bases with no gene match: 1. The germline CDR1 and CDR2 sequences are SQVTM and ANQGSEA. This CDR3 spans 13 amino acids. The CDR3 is CSVVAGGPYEQYF. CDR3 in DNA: TGCAGCGTTGTAGCGGGAGGGCCCTACGAGCAGTACTTC.

CDR3 in DNA: TGTGCCAGCAGCCCGGCCGGAGCGCTACAAGAGACCCAGTACTTC. This sequence encodes CASSPAGALQETQYF. This sequence joins TRBV7-9 and TRBJ2-5; no clear D gene. Germline V gene sequence: CDR1 SEHNR, CDR2 FQNEAQ (reference sequence). V was clipped by 5 bases and J by 2 bases, with 15 bases between them. CDR3 length: 15 amino acids.

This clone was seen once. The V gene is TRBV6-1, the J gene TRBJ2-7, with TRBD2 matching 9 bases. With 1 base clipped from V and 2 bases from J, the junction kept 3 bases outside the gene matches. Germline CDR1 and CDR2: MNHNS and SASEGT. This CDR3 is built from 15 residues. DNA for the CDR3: TGTGCCAGCAGTGAAGGGACTAGCGCCACCTACGAGCAGTACTTC. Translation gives CASSEGTSATYEQYF.

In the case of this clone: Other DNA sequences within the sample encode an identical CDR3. CDR3: CASSLGLVTDTQYF. For the CDR3, the DNA is TGCGCCAGCAGCTTGGGGCTAGTGACAGATACGCAGTATTTT. The chain has TRBV5-1 and TRBJ2-3; D is undetermined. The CDR3 loop spans 14 amino acids. Trimming cost V 0 bases and J 3 bases, with 8 bases left between them. Germline CDR1 is SGHRS and CDR2 is YFSETQ.

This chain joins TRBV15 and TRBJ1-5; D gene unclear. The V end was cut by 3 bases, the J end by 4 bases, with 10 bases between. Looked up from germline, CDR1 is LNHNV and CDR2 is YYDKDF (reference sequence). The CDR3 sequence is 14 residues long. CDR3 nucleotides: TGTGCCACCAGCAGGTACCTCGGGAATCAGCCCCAGCATTTT. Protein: CATSRYLGNQPQHF.